This T cell receptor (beta chain) appears in the sequencing data of a study of blood T cell repertoires in COVID-19. About the research overall: The United States, Italy and Spain supplied acute and convalescent COVID-19 samples.

Profiling relied on immunoSEQ multiplex PCR, and the TCRdb table lists in-frame clones only, not all of them. The sample lists about 120,000 clones, around 80% occurring once. This clone was seen once. The CDR3 has 17 residues. The chain has TRBV21-1 and TRBJ2-7; the table's D call TRBD2 went unverified against the DNA. TRBV21-1 is a pseudogene locus. The TCR originated in a man between 65 and 85 years old with active or convalescent COVID-19. The material sequenced was peripheral blood. The CDR3 is CASSKGQLAGAHYEQYF. CDR3 nucleotide sequence: TGTGCCAGCAGCAAAGGACAACTAGCGGGAGCACACTACGAGCAGTACTTC.